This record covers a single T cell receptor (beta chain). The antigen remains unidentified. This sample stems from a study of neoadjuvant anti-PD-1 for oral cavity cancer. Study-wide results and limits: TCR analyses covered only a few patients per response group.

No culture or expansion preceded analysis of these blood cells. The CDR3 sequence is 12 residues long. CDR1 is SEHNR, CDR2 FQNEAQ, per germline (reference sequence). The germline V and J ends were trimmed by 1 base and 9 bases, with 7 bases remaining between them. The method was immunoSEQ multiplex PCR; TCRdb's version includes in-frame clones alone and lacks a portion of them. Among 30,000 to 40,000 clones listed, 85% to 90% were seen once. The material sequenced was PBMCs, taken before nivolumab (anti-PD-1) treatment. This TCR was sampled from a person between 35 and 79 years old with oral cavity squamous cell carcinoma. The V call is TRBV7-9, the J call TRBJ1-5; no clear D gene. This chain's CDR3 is CASSLDRRPQHF. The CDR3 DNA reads TGTGCCAGCAGCTTAGATAGGAGGCCCCAGCATTTT.